What follows are 26 T cell receptor beta chains derived from one specimen sequenced in a study of blood T cell repertoires in COVID-19. The table came from immunoSEQ multiplex PCR; TCRdb's copy has only in-frame clones and leaves some out. This sample yields 250,000 to 350,000 clones, of which around 90% are seen a single time; nearly 7% belongs to the top ten. Sequenced: peripheral blood. Receptor source: a woman between 25 and 40 years old with COVID-19, enrolled during active disease.

Worth noting for this clone: A junction end diverges from the germline sequence, so it may reflect a read error. This chain connects TRBV5-1 to TRBJ2-6; TRBD2 is a possible D gene (5 bases). CDR3 length: 14 amino acids. Per germline, CDR1 SGHRS and CDR2 YFSETQ. The CDR3 nucleotides read TGCGCCAGCAAGGACGGGGATGGGACCAACGTCCTGACTTTC. It is translated as CASKDGDGTNVLTF.

The chain couples TRBV4-1 to TRBJ2-7; the match to TRBD2 covers 7 bases. Per germline, CDR1 MGHRA and CDR2 YSYEKL. The trim removed 3 bases at V and 2 bases at J, leaving 7 bases unmatched. This CDR3 contains 15 residues. CDR3 nucleotide sequence: TGCGCCAGCAGCCAGTCGGCTAGCGGTACCTACGAGCAGTACTTC. It specifies CASSQSASGTYEQYF.

This chain joins TRBV30 and TRBJ1-6; no definite D call. V was clipped by 2 bases and J by 6 bases, with 20 bases between them. The CDR3 is made up of 17 amino acids. From germline, CDR1 is GTSNPN and CDR2 SVGIG (reference sequence). CDR3 bases: TGTGCCTGGAGTCGGTTGGACTCGGGCAGGAGTAATTCACCCCTCCACTTT. It is translated as CAWSRLDSGRSNSPLHF.

This sequence joins TRBV27 and TRBJ2-7; 8 nucleotides agree with TRBD1. Germline CDR1 is MNHEY and CDR2 is SMNVEV (reference sequence). The CDR3 extends over 16 amino acids. V trimming: 3 bases; J trimming: 7 bases; junction bases outside the gene matches: 14. The CDR3: CASSLRWSGGRGEQYF. Written as DNA, the CDR3 is TGTGCCAGCAGTTTGAGGTGGTCAGGGGGCAGGGGGGAGCAGTACTTC.

The V call is TRBV25-1, the J call TRBJ1-1, with D possibly being TRBD1 (5 bases). This CDR3 has 12 amino acids. Trimming took 3 bases from V and 4 from J, leaving 6 bases between them. Germline V CDR1 and CDR2: MGHDK, SYGVNS. The CDR3 sequence: CASSEGGTEAFF. Here the CDR3 DNA reads TGTGCCAGCAGTGAGGGGGGCACTGAAGCTTTCTTT.

This chain joins TRBV5-4 and TRBJ2-7, with 7 positions matching TRBD1. V shed 4 bases, J shed 1 base, and the junction held 8 bases outside the gene matches. Germline-derived CDR1 and CDR2 are SGHNT and YYREEE (reference sequence). The CDR3 sequence is 15 residues long. Here the CDR3 reads CASSRTGTASYEQYF. Written as DNA, the CDR3 is TGTGCCAGCAGCAGGACCGGGACAGCTTCCTACGAGCAGTACTTC.

The CDR3 loop reads CASSLRENYGYTF. Here the CDR3 DNA reads TGTGCCAGCAGTCTCCGGGAAAACTATGGCTACACCTTC. The V call is TRBV27, the J call TRBJ1-2; no clear D gene. V lost 5 bases and J 2 bases, leaving 9 bases between the germline ends. CDR1 and CDR2 from the germline V gene are MNHEY and SMNVEV (reference sequence). This CDR3 has 13 residues.

The J gene is TRBJ1-4, the V gene TRBV7-9; 8 nucleotides line up with TRBD1. This CDR3 has 17 residues. With 2 bases clipped from V and 3 bases from J, the junction kept 8 bases outside the gene matches. The germline CDR1 and CDR2 sequences are SEHNR and FQNEAQ (reference sequence). The CDR3 DNA reads TGTGCCAGCAGCTTATCCGGGACAGGAGGATCTAATGAAAAACTGTTTTTT. Translated: CASSLSGTGGSNEKLFF.

The chain couples TRBV27 to TRBJ1-4, with 9 nucleotides matching TRBD1. V was pared by 6 bases and J by 5 bases, with 10 bases of the junction left unmatched. There are 16 residues in the CDR3. CDR1 and CDR2 (germline): MNHEY, SMNVEV (reference sequence). The CDR3 DNA reads as TGTGCCAGCAGGACAGGGGGAGGGGGTTGGAATGAAAAACTGTTTTTT. It specifies CASRTGGGGWNEKLFF.

The rearrangement uses TRBV2 and TRBJ1-4; D remains ambiguous. The germline gives CDR1 SNHLY, CDR2 FYNNEI. Trimming left V 8 bases short and J 6 bases short, with 10 bases between. CDR3 size: 12 residues. CDR3 sequence (DNA): TGTGCCAGCGGAGGGATCTATGAAAAACTGTTTTTT. It yields the protein CASGGIYEKLFF.

The chain combines TRBV6-2 or TRBV6-3 with TRBJ1-5; 7 positions agree with TRBD1. The V gene end was trimmed by 5 bases and the J gene end by 3 bases; junction bases not matched to a gene: 7. Germline values: CDR1 MNHEY, CDR2 SVGEGT. This CDR3 contains 15 residues. Written as DNA, the CDR3 is TGTGCCAGCAGTCGAACAGGGGTTACCAATCAGCCCCAGCATTTT. It codes for CASSRTGVTNQPQHF.

The rearrangement uses TRBV6-5 and TRBJ2-1; D possibly corresponds to TRBD1 (6 bases). CDR1 and CDR2 (germline): MNHEY, SVGAGI. V lost 4 bases, J lost 3 bases, and 10 bases lay in between. The CDR3 is made up of 14 amino acids. CDR3 nucleotide sequence: TGTGCCAGCAGTTTAGGGGGTGGCTACAATGAGCAGTTCTTC. This translates into CASSLGGGYNEQFF.

The rearrangement uses TRBV7-2 and TRBJ2-7, with TRBD1 matching over 12 bases. Germline CDR1 SGHTA, CDR2 FQGNSA. The V gene end was trimmed by 5 bases and the J gene end by 6 bases; junction bases not matched to a gene: 11. The CDR3 consists of 16 residues. The CDR3 loop is CASSQRSGQGAFEQYF. For the CDR3, the DNA is TGTGCCAGCAGCCAACGCTCGGGACAGGGGGCGTTCGAGCAGTACTTC.

V is TRBV3-1 (or the pseudogene TRBV3-2) and J is TRBJ2-3; 10 nucleotides line up with TRBD2. The CDR3 totals 17 residues. CDR1 LGHDT and CDR2 YNNKEL come from the germline V gene (reference sequence). After removal of 0 bases from V and 7 bases from J, the junction contained 10 bases not matched to a gene. CDR3 in amino acids: CASSQEGPTSGTNTQYF. CDR3 nucleotide sequence: TGTGCCAGCAGCCAAGAGGGACCCACTAGCGGGACTAATACGCAGTATTTT.

The chain carries TRBV7-9 and TRBJ2-7; 11 bases map to TRBD2. CDR3 length: 16 residues. V lost 1 base to trimming and J lost 1 base; unmatched junction nucleotides: 3. Looked up from germline, CDR1 is SEHNR and CDR2 is FQNEAQ (reference sequence). The CDR3 DNA follows: TGTGCCAGCAGCTTAGTGGGACTAGCGGAATCCTACGAGCAGTACTTC. As protein: CASSLVGLAESYEQYF.

This sequence joins TRBV5-1 and TRBJ2-1; TRBD2 matches 10 bases. V shed 4 bases, J shed 12 bases, and the junction held 13 bases outside the gene matches. This CDR3 region has 15 residues. CDR1 and CDR2 from the germline V gene are SGHRS and YFSETQ. The CDR3 DNA reads TGCGCCAGCAGCCCTTGGGAAGCGGGGGGGAGCGGGCAGTTCTTC. It codes for CASSPWEAGGSGQFF.

The chain joins TRBV7-9 to TRBJ2-7; a weak D match, TRBD1 (6 bases). V was shortened by 4 bases and J by 6 bases, with 25 bases between the two germline ends. Germline V gene lookup returns CDR1 SEHNR and CDR2 FQNEAQ (reference sequence). The length of the CDR3 is 17 residues. CDR3 nucleotides: TGTGCCAGCAGCTCGAGGGGGACGCAGGGGCAGGGGCGCGAGCAGTACTTC. Its translation is CASSSRGTQGQGREQYF.

The count of this clone is one. This chain links TRBV2 with TRBJ2-1, with 13 bases that match TRBD2. Germline V gives CDR1 SNHLY, CDR2 FYNNEI. V lost 8 bases and J lost 6; bases outside the gene matches: 4. CDR3 length: 14 amino acids. In DNA form, the CDR3 reads TGTGCCAGCGGGAGACTAGCGGGAGGCAATGAGCAGTTCTTC. Protein: CASGRLAGGNEQFF.

The gene calls are TRBV28 and TRBJ2-7; no clear D. The germline V gene encodes CDR1 MDHEN and CDR2 SYDVKM. This CDR3 is 11 amino acids long. The germline V and J ends were trimmed by 6 bases and 7 bases, with 10 bases remaining between them. The CDR3, as DNA: TGTGCCAGCAGCCCCCGGCGGGAGCAGTACTTC. Encoded protein: CASSPRREQYF.

The chain joins TRBV27 to TRBJ2-1, with TRBD2 matching over 14 bases. The J segment lost 8 bases and the V segment lost 6 bases, leaving 15 bases of the junction unmatched. The CDR3 spans 18 residues. The germline V gene encodes CDR1 MNHEY and CDR2 SMNVEV (reference sequence). The CDR3 nucleotides are TGTGCCAGCAGACAATTAAGGGGACTAGCGGGAGTGATCGATGAGCAGTTCTTC. Its translation is CASRQLRGLAGVIDEQFF.

The rearrangement links TRBV3-1 (or the pseudogene TRBV3-2) to TRBJ2-1; 12 bases fit TRBD2. Germline lookup yields CDR1 LGHDT and CDR2 YNNKEL (reference sequence). This CDR3 has 15 amino acids. The trim removed 4 bases at V and 10 bases at J, leaving 8 bases unmatched. CDR3 sequence: CASSPRLAGVGEQFF. CDR3 in DNA: TGTGCCAGCAGCCCGAGACTAGCGGGAGTTGGGGAGCAGTTCTTC.

The chain is built from TRBV28 and TRBJ1-4, with D possibly being TRBD1 (5 bases). The ends were cut back, 5 bases at V and 4 bases at J, with 14 bases in the middle. Germline CDR1 MDHEN, CDR2 SYDVKM. CDR3 length: 15 amino acids. The CDR3 coding sequence is TGTGCCAGCAGTGTTCCGGGACTTCTTAATGAAAAACTGTTTTTT. The encoded protein is CASSVPGLLNEKLFF.

The V call is TRBV10-3, the J call TRBJ2-3; the D gene is possibly TRBD1 (5 bases). The germline gives CDR1 ENHRY, CDR2 SYGVKD. The CDR3 sequence is 18 residues long. V lost 6 bases, J lost 6 bases, and 28 bases lay in between. CDR3 DNA: TGTGCCATCAGGGAAACCCGACAGCCTACCCACGGCCCGGATACGCAGTATTTT. Its protein product is CAIRETRQPTHGPDTQYF.

V is TRBV5-1 and J is TRBJ2-5, with TRBD1 as a possible D gene (7 bases). The CDR3 runs to 14 residues. Germline CDR1 and CDR2: SGHRS and YFSETQ. Trimming stripped 1 base from V and 4 bases from J, with 11 bases between. CDR3 coding DNA: TGCGCCAGCAGCTTGCCAGGGGGGCGAGAGACCCAGTACTTC. Its translation: CASSLPGGRETQYF.

The chain uses TRBV4-1 and TRBJ1-6; 7 bases fit TRBD1. The CDR3 extends over 17 amino acids. V shed 1 base and J 7 bases; nucleotides not matched to a gene: 10. CDR1 and CDR2 (germline): MGHRA, YSYEKL. CDR3 nucleotides: TGCGCCAGCAGCCAAGTCCCTGGGGCAGGGGGAAATTCACCCCTCCACTTT. It encodes CASSQVPGAGGNSPLHF.

The rearrangement links TRBV13 to TRBJ2-5, with 10 bases matching TRBD2. V shed 5 bases, J shed 1 base, and the junction held 4 bases outside the gene matches. The germline V gene encodes CDR1 PRHDT and CDR2 FYEKMQ (reference sequence). This CDR3 has 15 amino acids. The CDR3 is CASSRRTSGQETQYF. In DNA, the CDR3 is TGTGCCAGCAGCCGACGGACTAGCGGCCAAGAGACCCAGTACTTC. The full variable domain, with the rest looked up from reference TRBV13 and TRBJ2-5, is AAGVIQSPRHLIKEKRETATLKCYPIPRHDTVYWYQQGPGQDPQFLISFYEKMQSDKGSIPDRFSAQQFSDYHSELNMSSLELGDSALYFCASSRRTSGQETQYFGPGTRLLVL.